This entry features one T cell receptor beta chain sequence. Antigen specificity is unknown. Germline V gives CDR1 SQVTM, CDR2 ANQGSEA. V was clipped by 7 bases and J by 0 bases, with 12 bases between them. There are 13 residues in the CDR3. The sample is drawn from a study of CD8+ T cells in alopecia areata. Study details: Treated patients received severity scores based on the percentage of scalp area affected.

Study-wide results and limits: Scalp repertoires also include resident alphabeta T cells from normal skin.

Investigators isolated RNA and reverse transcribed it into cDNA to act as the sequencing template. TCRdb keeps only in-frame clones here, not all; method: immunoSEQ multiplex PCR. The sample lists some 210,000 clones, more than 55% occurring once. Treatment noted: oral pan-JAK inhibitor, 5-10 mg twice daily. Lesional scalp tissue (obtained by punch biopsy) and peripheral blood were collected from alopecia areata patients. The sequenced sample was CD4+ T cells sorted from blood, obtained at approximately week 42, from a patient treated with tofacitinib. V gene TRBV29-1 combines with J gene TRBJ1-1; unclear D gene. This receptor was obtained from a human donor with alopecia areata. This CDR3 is CSAGRGMNTEAFF. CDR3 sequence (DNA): TGCAGCGCAGGCCGAGGGATGAACACTGAAGCTTTCTTT. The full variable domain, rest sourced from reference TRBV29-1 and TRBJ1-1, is SAVISQKPSRDICQRGTSLTIQCQVDSQVTMMFWYRQQPGQSLTLIATANQGSEATYESGFVIDKFPISRPNLTFSTLTVSNMSPEDSSIYLCSAGRGMNTEAFFGQGTRLTVV.